This T cell receptor beta chain was found in a study of T cells in Graves' hyperthyroidism and ophthalmopathy. The table lists this clonotype with many counts. This CDR3 contains 16 residues. From germline, CDR1 is MDHEN and CDR2 SYDVKM. The ends were cut back, 5 bases at V and 2 bases at J, with 17 bases in the middle. Amplified TCR beta CDR3 regions came from RNA transcripts. In the first-round RT-PCR of the TCR CDR3, the HTBI primer set was used. One entry per CDR3 protein results from TCRdb running MiXCR on the multiplex PCR reads. The data show some 700,000 distinct CDR3 sequences, 17% seen once. The genes are TRBV28 and TRBJ2-3, with D possibly matching TRBD2 (6 bases). The receptor comes from a man aged 50 to 60 with Graves' hyperthyroidism. The sample was blood. The CDR3 DNA reads TGTGCCAGCAGTATCATAGCGGAGGGGATCACAGATACGCAGTATTTT. It yields the protein CASSIIAEGITDTQYF.